The 16 T cell receptor beta chains below come from one sample, sequenced in a study of blood T cells in healthy people across ages. Primed by a sample-barcoded 5' primer and a J-beta primer mix, a second PCR proceeded for about 7 to 11 cycles. TCRdb called the 5' RACE reads again in MiXCR, with one record for every CDR3 protein. This table holds 1.5 million to 2 million distinct CDR3 sequences, 35% to 50% found once. The sample was blood. Receptors originate from a human donor in good health.

In this sample, this clonotype turned up a few times. The CDR3, as DNA: TGTGCCAGCAGCTTCCCTAGCGGGGGGGACTACGAGCAGTACTTC. Protein product: CASSFPSGGDYEQYF. V is TRBV7-9 and J is TRBJ2-7; the match to TRBD2 covers 12 bases. Germline-derived CDR1 and CDR2 are SEHNR and FQNEAQ (reference sequence). Trimming cost V 3 bases and J 3 bases; bases outside gene matches: 3. The CDR3 has 15 amino acids.

This clonotype was counted a few times. The chain couples TRBV7-3 to TRBJ2-3; weak D call: TRBD1 (6 bases). The length of the CDR3 is 16 residues. Germline V gene data show CDR1 as SGHTA and CDR2 as FQGTGA. V lost 5 bases to trimming and J lost 2 bases, with 17 bases between them. CDR3 loop: CASSTQGNRVTDTQYF. The CDR3 DNA reads TGTGCCAGCAGCACTCAGGGGAATCGGGTCACAGATACGCAGTATTTT.

This clonotype was seen ten or more times. In DNA, the CDR3 is TGCAGTGCTAGAGCGGAGCTACACACAGATACGCAGTATTTT. Protein: CSARAELHTDTQYF. The rearrangement uses TRBV20-1 and TRBJ2-3; D gene unclear. In germline, CDR1 is DFQATT, CDR2 SNEGSKA (reference sequence). V lost 1 base, J lost 2 bases, and 10 bases lay in between. The CDR3 has 14 amino acids.

This clonotype appeared a few times. V and J are TRBV6-5 and TRBJ2-5; tentatively, D is TRBD1 (5 bases). The CDR3 has 13 residues. Germline V gene lookup returns CDR1 MNHEY and CDR2 SVGAGI. The V end lost 7 bases, the J end lost 1 base, and 10 bases lay between the germline ends. CDR3 loop: CASTGPLQETQYF. The CDR3 region has the DNA TGTGCCAGCACAGGGCCCCTCCAAGAGACCCAGTACTTC.

In the case of this clonotype: Relative to the germline gene, one junction end is altered; a read error may explain this. The chain uses TRBV6-5 and TRBJ2-7; 9 bases align to TRBD1. The DNA end favors TRBJ2-5, so the J call may be wrong. The CDR3 covers 17 residues. Germline CDR1 reads MNHEY; CDR2 reads SVGAGI. CDR3 amino acids: CASSLQPGQGHQGTQYF. DNA for the CDR3: TGTGCCAGCAGTTTGCAACCGGGACAGGGTCACCAAGGGACCCAGTACTTC.

This clonotype was counted at least ten times. V usage is TRBV2 and J usage is TRBJ2-7, with D maybe TRBD2 (5 bases). This CDR3 spans 12 amino acids. V gave up 6 bases and J gave up 5 bases, with 11 bases separating them. Looked up from germline, CDR1 is SNHLY and CDR2 is FYNNEI. The CDR3 loop reads CASRWTVNEQYF. The CDR3 nucleotides are TGTGCCAGCAGATGGACTGTGAACGAGCAGTACTTC.

The chain joins TRBV6-5 to TRBJ2-3, with 9 bases lining up with TRBD2. CDR3 size: 15 residues. Trimming cost V 5 bases and J 1 base; bases outside gene matches: 4. The germline gives CDR1 MNHEY, CDR2 SVGAGI. DNA of the CDR3: TGTGCCAGCAGTACCCAGCGGGGGGGCACAGATACGCAGTATTTT. As protein: CASSTQRGGTDTQYF.

This clonotype showed up many times. The chain is built from TRBV2 and TRBJ2-3; TRBD2 might be the D (6 bases). Per germline, CDR1 SNHLY and CDR2 FYNNEI. The CDR3 spans 13 residues. Trimming removed 4 bases from V and 1 base from J, with 6 bases in between. The CDR3 DNA is TGTGCCAGCAGTGGGGGGGGCACAGATACGCAGTATTTT. It yields the protein CASSGGGTDTQYF.

This clonotype has more than one count but fewer than ten. The chain employs TRBV20-1 and TRBJ2-7, with D perhaps given as TRBD1 or TRBD2 (5 bases each). The CDR3 has 13 residues. Germline V CDR1 and CDR2: DFQATT, SNEGSKA (reference sequence). V shed 6 bases and J shed 5 bases, with 17 bases lying between them. CDR3 in amino acids: CSAQGPSGHEQYF. The CDR3 region has the DNA TGCAGTGCCCAGGGACCCAGCGGCCACGAGCAGTACTTC.

This clonotype occurred a few times. In DNA, the CDR3 is TGTGCCAGCAGCTTGAGGCTCATAAACCAAGAGACCCAGTACTTC. Its translation is CASSLRLINQETQYF. This rearrangement joins TRBV5-6 to TRBJ2-5; D is uncertain. The CDR3 has 15 residues. Trimming shortened V by 1 base and J by 0 bases, and 10 bases separated the two germline ends. CDR1 SGHDT and CDR2 YYEEEE come from the germline V gene.

The J gene is TRBJ2-1, the V gene TRBV20-1; 7 bases are a match to TRBD2. The CDR3 totals 14 residues. CDR1 DFQATT and CDR2 SNEGSKA come from the germline V gene (reference sequence). With V trimmed by 0 bases and J by 5 bases, 4 bases remained unmatched. In nucleotides, the CDR3 is TGCAGTGCTAGAGAATGGGGGGGGAACAATGAGCAGTTCTTC. This encodes CSAREWGGNNEQFF.

The genes are TRBV9 and TRBJ2-7; D tentatively reads TRBD1 or TRBD2 (5 bases each). V was clipped by 4 bases and J by 7 bases, with 21 bases between them. This CDR3 is built from 15 residues. Germline assignment: CDR1 SGDLS and CDR2 YYNGEE. CDR3 protein: CASSPRTGTVLEQYF. DNA for the CDR3: TGTGCCAGCAGCCCGAGGACCGGGACGGTGTTGGAGCAGTACTTC.

This chain uses TRBV7-2 with TRBJ1-2, with unresolved D. Germline assignment: CDR1 SGHTA and CDR2 FQGNSA. This CDR3 comprises 14 residues. The V gene lost 3 bases and the J gene lost 4 bases, with 12 bases spanning the gap. The CDR3 is CASSFERQIYGYTF. The CDR3 nucleotides read TGTGCCAGCAGCTTTGAACGGCAGATCTATGGCTACACCTTC.

This clonotype was counted a few times. The chain couples TRBV9 to TRBJ2-7; the D call may be TRBD1 or TRBD2 (6 bases each). CDR3 length: 15 residues. V was pared by 4 bases and J by 2 bases, with 16 bases between. The germline V gene has CDR1 SGDLS and CDR2 YYNGEE. CDR3 sequence reads: CASSPGGQNTYEQYF. The CDR3 nucleotides are TGTGCCAGCAGCCCTGGGGGGCAGAATACCTACGAGCAGTACTTC.

The chain carries TRBV20-1 and TRBJ2-3; weak D call: TRBD1 (6 bases). Trimming removed 6 bases at V and 11 bases at J, with 27 bases between. Germline V gene lookup returns CDR1 DFQATT and CDR2 SNEGSKA (reference sequence). The CDR3 is 15 amino acids. For the CDR3, the DNA is TGCAGTGCCCGTTCGTTTGGAGGCCCAACAGGGCAGCAGTATTTT. This translates into CSARSFGGPTGQQYF.

In regard to this clonotype: The junction departs from the called germline gene at one end, perhaps through a read error. J is TRBJ2-5 and V is TRBV12-3 or TRBV12-4; D gene ambiguous. This CDR3 is built from 13 residues. CDR3 bases: TGTGCCCGCAGCTCAATCAACCAAGAGACCCAGTACTTC. Translation gives CARSSINQETQYF.